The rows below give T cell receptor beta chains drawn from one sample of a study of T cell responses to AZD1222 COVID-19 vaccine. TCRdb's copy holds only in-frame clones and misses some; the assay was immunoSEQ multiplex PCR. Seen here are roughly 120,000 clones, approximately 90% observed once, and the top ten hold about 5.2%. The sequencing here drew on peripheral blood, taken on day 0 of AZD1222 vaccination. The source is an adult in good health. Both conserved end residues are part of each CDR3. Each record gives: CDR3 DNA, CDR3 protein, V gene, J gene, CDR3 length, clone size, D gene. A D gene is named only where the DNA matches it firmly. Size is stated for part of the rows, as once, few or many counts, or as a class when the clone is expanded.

TGTGCCAGCAGCTTAATAGGACAGATGAACACTGAAGCTTTCTTT,CASSLIGQMNTEAFF,TRBV7-6,TRBJ1-1,15,-,-
TGTGCCAGCAGCGAGACAGGGAATGAAAAACTGTTTTTT,CASSETGNEKLFF,TRBV6-2/TRBV6-3,TRBJ1-4,13,-,TRBD1
TGCGCCAGCAGCTTGTCGATATCCGGGGGGTTGTACACTGAAGCTTTCTTT,CASSLSISGGLYTEAFF,TRBV5-1,TRBJ1-1,17,-,-
TGCGCCAGCAGCCAAACAGGGGGCGCGAACACTGAAGCTTTCTTT,CASSQTGGANTEAFF,TRBV5-1,TRBJ1-1,15,-,TRBD1
TGTGCCAGCAGTTCGGGACAGCTTCATGAAAAACTGTTTTTT,CASSSGQLHEKLFF,TRBV27,TRBJ1-4,14,-,TRBD1
TGTGCCAGCAGAGGGTCGTACGAGCAGTACTTC,CASRGSYEQYF,TRBV27,TRBJ2-7,11,-,-
TGTGCCAGCTCACCCCAGGGTCTCGGAACTGAAGCTTTCTTT,CASSPQGLGTEAFF,TRBV18,TRBJ1-1,14,-,-
TGTGCCAGCAGCTCTGACAGGGGAAGCAATCAGCCCCAGCATTTT,CASSSDRGSNQPQHF,TRBV7-2,TRBJ1-5,15,once,TRBD1
TGCAGTGCCCATGGGGAAAAACTGTTTTTT,CSAHGEKLFF,TRBV20-1,TRBJ1-4,10,once,-
TGCGCCAGCAGACTGTACGATACAGGGGCTGAAGCTTTCTTT,CASRLYDTGAEAFF,TRBV5-1,TRBJ1-1,14,-,TRBD1
TGCGCCAGCAGTGGGGTCGCCCAAGAGACCCAGTACTTC,CASSGVAQETQYF,TRBV10-2,TRBJ2-5,13,-,-
TGTGCCAGCAGCTTATCGTACCAAGAGACCCAGTACTTC,CASSLSYQETQYF,TRBV11-3,TRBJ2-5,13,-,-
TGTGCCAGTAGTTCGTGGACACTCCAGACAGGGAGGGCTTTCTTT,CASSSWTLQTGRAFF,TRBV19,TRBJ1-1,15,-,TRBD1
TGTGCCAGCAGCCAAGACCTCGGGCGGGAGCAGTACTTC,CASSQDLGREQYF,TRBV4-2,TRBJ2-4,13,-,TRBD2
TGTGCCAGCAGCTCATCAGGGGTTAACTATGGCTACACCTTC,CASSSSGVNYGYTF,TRBV7-9,TRBJ1-2,14,few,-
TGTGCCAGCAGCCGCCGGTTGTCGGGGAGTGACACTGAAGCTTTCTTT,CASSRRLSGSDTEAFF,TRBV5-5,TRBJ1-1,16,few,-
TGTGCCAGCAGTTTGGTCAAGGGGAGCCAGCCCCAGCATTTT,CASSLVKGSQPQHF,TRBV28,TRBJ1-5,14,-,-
TGTGCCAGCAGCTTAACCCTAAACAGGGGGCGTAATGAAAAACTGTTTTTT,CASSLTLNRGRNEKLFF,TRBV5-6,TRBJ1-4,17,-,TRBD1
TGTGCCAGCTCGGGACTAGCGGGAGGGCCCCGTGCCGGGGAGCTGTTTTTT,CASSGLAGGPRAGELFF,TRBV28,TRBJ2-2,17,-,TRBD2
TGTGCCAGTAGAACCGGGACAGGGAGCTACAATGAGCAGTTCTTC,CASRTGTGSYNEQFF,TRBV19,TRBJ2-1,15,-,TRBD1
TGTGCCAGCAGTTCATATGCCGGGACCAATTACAATGAGCAGTTCTTC,CASSSYAGTNYNEQFF,TRBV28,TRBJ2-1,16,-,-
TGTGCCAGCAGTTTATTTAGACAGGGAGAAGGGTACAATGAGCAGTTCTTC,CASSLFRQGEGYNEQFF,TRBV27,TRBJ2-1,17,-,TRBD1
TGTGCCATCAGAAAAGAAGGCCTCTCTGGAAACACCATATATTTT,CAIRKEGLSGNTIYF,TRBV6-5,TRBJ1-3,15,-,-
TGTGCCAGCAGCTTACTCGGGGAGCTGTTTTTT,CASSLLGELFF,TRBV7-9,TRBJ2-2,11,-,-
TGTGCCAGCAGTTACTCTAGGACAGGCGAGCAGTACTTC,CASSYSRTGEQYF,TRBV6-2/TRBV6-3,TRBJ2-7,13,-,TRBD1
TGTGCCAGCAGTTACTCGACAGGCTCTGGAAACACCATATATTTT,CASSYSTGSGNTIYF,TRBV6-5,TRBJ1-3,15,-,-
TGTGCCAGCTTTGACCCCGGTCGTGGCGCCACCAACTATGGCTACACCTTC,CASFDPGRGATNYGYTF,TRBV7-3,TRBJ1-2,17,-,-
TGTGCCAGCAGTTTACCCCCAGGTTCCGAGCAGTACTTC,CASSLPPGSEQYF,TRBV12-3/TRBV12-4,TRBJ2-7,13,-,-
TGTGCCAGCAGTACAGGACTAGCGGGAGCTCAGCAGTACTTC,CASSTGLAGAQQYF,TRBV6-2/TRBV6-3,TRBJ2-7,14,-,TRBD2
TGTGCCGGGAGGTCGAGGGGTCCCAATCAGCCCCAGCATTTT,CAGRSRGPNQPQHF,TRBV6-4,TRBJ1-5,14,-,-
TGTGCCAGCAGTCCCTCCTTCCCACCGGGGGATACGCAGTATTTT,CASSPSFPPGDTQYF,TRBV28,TRBJ2-3,15,-,-
TGTGCCAGCAGCCTAAGACAGGGAGGCTACACCTTC,CASSLRQGGYTF,TRBV7-6,TRBJ1-2,12,-,TRBD1
TGTGCCAGCAGCCCTTCGACAGGTCTGGGCTATGGCTACACCTTC,CASSPSTGLGYGYTF,TRBV3-1/TRBV3-2,TRBJ1-2,15,-,-
TGTGCCAGCAGTGCTCAGACAGGGACCGGGGAGCAGTACTTC,CASSAQTGTGEQYF,TRBV25-1,TRBJ2-7,14,few,TRBD1
TGTGCCAGCAGCTTTAGAGTTCGGACAGGGGACGGGAGCAATCAGCCCCAGCATTTT,CASSFRVRTGDGSNQPQHF,TRBV7-8,TRBJ1-5,19,-,TRBD1
TGTGCCAGCAGTAATAATAGGGGGCTGGCTAACTATGGCTACACCTTC,CASSNNRGLANYGYTF,TRBV28,TRBJ1-2,16,-,TRBD1
TGTGCCAGCTCACCGCAGGGGGGCAATCAGCCCCAGCATTTT,CASSPQGGNQPQHF,TRBV18,TRBJ1-5,14,-,TRBD1
TGTGCCAGCAGTTACGTGGATACGCAGTATTTT,CASSYVDTQYF,TRBV6-2/TRBV6-3,TRBJ2-3,11,-,-
TGTGCCAGCAGTCCCTGGGACATTGGAGGGAGAGATACGCAGTATTTT,CASSPWDIGGRDTQYF,TRBV27,TRBJ2-3,16,once,-
TGTGCCAGCACCTATGCAGGCGGCATGAACACTGAAGCTTTCTTT,CASTYAGGMNTEAFF,TRBV4-2,TRBJ1-1,15,few,-
TGTGCCAGCAGACCCGACAGGGGTAGTGGCTACACCTTC,CASRPDRGSGYTF,TRBV6-5,TRBJ1-2,13,-,TRBD1
TGTGCCAGCAGGGGACAGGGGAACACCATATATTTT,CASRGQGNTIYF,TRBV27,TRBJ1-3,12,-,TRBD1
TGTGCCAGCTCTCCCTCGGGCCCTACCGAGTATTTT,CASSPSGPTEYF,TRBV5-8,TRBJ2-3,12,-,-
TGTGCCAGCAACTACCTAAGGCGGGGGTTGAACACTGAAGCTTTCTTT,CASNYLRRGLNTEAFF,TRBV21-1,TRBJ1-1,16,few,-
TGTGCCAGCAGCCGCACCGGGACTAGCACAGATACGCAGTATTTT,CASSRTGTSTDTQYF,TRBV13,TRBJ2-3,15,-,-
TGTGCCAGCAGCGTACAGGGGTGGAATGGCTACACCTTC,CASSVQGWNGYTF,TRBV2,TRBJ1-2,13,-,TRBD1
TGTGCCTGGAGTCTGGCCTATTCGGAAAAACTGTTTTTT,CAWSLAYSEKLFF,TRBV30,TRBJ1-4,13,-,-
TGTGCCAGCAGCTTAGGGTCCGGACAGGGGGTCGGCTACACCTTC,CASSLGSGQGVGYTF,TRBV7-9,TRBJ1-2,15,-,TRBD1
TGTGCCAGCAGCGCTCGCACAGGGAGATCGGGCAATGAGCAGTTCTTC,CASSARTGRSGNEQFF,TRBV28,TRBJ2-1,16,-,-
TGTGCCTGGAGCCAGACAGGGTTCGATCAGCCCCAGCATTTT,CAWSQTGFDQPQHF,TRBV30,TRBJ1-5,14,-,TRBD1
TGTGCCAGCAGCCCCCCTTGGACAGAGCTCAATAATAGCAATCAGCCCCAGCATTTT,CASSPPWTELNNSNQPQHF,TRBV5-4,TRBJ1-5,19,once,-
TGTGCCAGCAGCTTGCAGGGGGCAGACACCATATATTTT,CASSLQGADTIYF,TRBV5-6,TRBJ1-3,13,-,TRBD1
TGCGCCAGCAGCCAAGATCTGGGACCTAGGATCGACGAGCAGTACTTC,CASSQDLGPRIDEQYF,TRBV4-1,TRBJ2-7,16,-,-
TGTGCCAGCAGTTTAGCCAGAAATAACTATGGCTACACCTTC,CASSLARNNYGYTF,TRBV27,TRBJ1-2,14,-,-
TGCGCCAGCAGCCAAGCGGACAGGCGCAGATGGGGCTACACCTTC,CASSQADRRRWGYTF,TRBV4-1,TRBJ1-2,15,-,TRBD1